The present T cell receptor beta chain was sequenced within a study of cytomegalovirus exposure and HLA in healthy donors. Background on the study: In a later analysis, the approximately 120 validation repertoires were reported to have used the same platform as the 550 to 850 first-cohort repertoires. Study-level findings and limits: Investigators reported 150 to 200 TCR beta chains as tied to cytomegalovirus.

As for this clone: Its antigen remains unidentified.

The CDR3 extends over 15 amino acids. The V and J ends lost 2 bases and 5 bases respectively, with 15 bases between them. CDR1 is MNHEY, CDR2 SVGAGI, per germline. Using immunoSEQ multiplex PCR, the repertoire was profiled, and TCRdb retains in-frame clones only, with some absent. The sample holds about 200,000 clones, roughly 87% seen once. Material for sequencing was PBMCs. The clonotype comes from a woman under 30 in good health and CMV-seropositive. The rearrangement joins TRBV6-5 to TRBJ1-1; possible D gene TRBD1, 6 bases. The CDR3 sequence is CASSYLGQWGTEAFF. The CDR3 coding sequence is TGTGCCAGCAGTTACCTGGGACAATGGGGGACTGAAGCTTTCTTT.